The T cell receptor (beta chain) under discussion was sequenced for a study of radiation and T cells in renal cell carcinoma. The table came from immunoSEQ multiplex PCR; TCRdb's copy has only in-frame clones and leaves some out. The table has roughly 15,000 clones, roughly 60% seen once; the top ten hold approximately 15%. Noted treatment: treatment-naive control, cytoreductive nephrectomy. The V gene end was trimmed by 4 bases and the J gene end by 8 bases; junction bases not matched to a gene: 9. From germline, CDR1 is LGHNT and CDR2 FRNRAP. This CDR3 has 15 residues. General study findings and limits: Tumor samples were small regions of 0.9 to 1 g.

Of note for this clone: Its antigen is undetermined.

The rearrangement uses TRBV12-5 and TRBJ1-2; 11 bases are a match to TRBD1. Sequenced material: tumor tissue, taken from a patient whose treatment was nephrectomy without radiotherapy. The clonotype originates from a man aged 55-75 years with renal cell carcinoma. CDR3 in DNA: TGTGCTAGTGGTTGGGGGACAGGGGGTTCCTACGGCTACACCTTC. It codes for CASGWGTGGSYGYTF. The full variable domain, with the rest looked up from reference TRBV12-5 and TRBJ1-2, is DARVTQTPRHKVTEMGQEVTMRCQPILGHNTVFWYRQTMMQGLELLAYFRNRAPLDDSGMPKDRFSAEMPDATLATLKIQPSEPRDSAVYFCASGWGTGGSYGYTFGSGTRLTVV.